These T cell receptor beta chains were read from a single sample in a study of metastatic and nonmetastatic thyroid tumors. TCRdb reprocessed the PCR reads using MiXCR. The repertoire has just over 14,000 clones, around 4% of them found once; the top ten carry 27%. Sequencing used tumor tissue. These receptors all stem from a female donor with papillary thyroid cancer or a benign thyroid nodule (not recorded which). Some clones in this sample may be carry-over from other donors' samples. Each CDR3 is given with its conserved first and last residue. Fields, in order: J gene, clone size, V gene, D gene, CDR3 protein, CDR3 DNA. A D gene is named only where the DNA matches it firmly. Size values are once, few and many counts, or a class for expanded clones, and some rows have none.

>TRBJ2-2|.|TRBV6-1|.
CASSVETSTGELFF
TGTGCCAGCAGTGTTGAGACAAGCACCGGGGAGCTGTTTTTT
>TRBJ2-2|few|TRBV28|.
CASSVGRVDTGELFF
TGTGCCAGCTCAGTAGGCAGGGTGGACACCGGGGAGCTGTTTTTT
>TRBJ2-1|few|TRBV7-8|TRBD2
CASSWNLAGGNNEQFF
TGTGCCAGCAGCTGGAATCTAGCGGGAGGGAACAATGAGCAGTTCTTC
>TRBJ2-7|.|TRBV28|.
CASRENYEQYF
TGTGCCAGCAGAGAAAACTACGAGCAGTACTTC
>TRBJ2-1|few|TRBV24-1|TRBD2
CATGLAGGDEQFF
TGTGCCACCGGACTAGCGGGAGGGGATGAGCAGTTCTTC
>TRBJ1-1|many|TRBV12-3/TRBV12-4|.
CASSLGFKKAFF
TGTGCCAGCAGTTTAGGTTTCAAGAAAGCTTTCTTT
>TRBJ1-5|many|TRBV6-1|TRBD1
CASRRTGRNQPQHF
TGTGCCAGCAGACGGACAGGTCGAAATCAGCCCCAGCATTTT
>TRBJ1-1|.|TRBV24-1|.
CATSDRRNTEAFF
TGTGCCACCAGTGATAGGAGGAACACTGAAGCTTTCTTT
>TRBJ2-3|.|TRBV6-2/TRBV6-3|TRBD2
CASSALAGGPDTQYF
TGTGCCAGCAGTGCACTAGCGGGAGGGCCAGATACGCAGTATTTT
>TRBJ2-1|.|TRBV19|.
CASITSLDWNNEQFF
TGTGCCAGTATTACATCCCTGGACTGGAACAATGAGCAGTTCTTC
>TRBJ1-4|few|TRBV27|TRBD1
CASSLLGPQGANEKLFF
TGTGCCAGCAGCCTTTTGGGTCCACAGGGGGCTAATGAAAAACTGTTTTTT
>TRBJ2-1|.|TRBV5-1|.
CASSLMGSTYNEQFF
TGCGCCAGCAGTTTGATGGGCAGCACCTACAATGAGCAGTTCTTC
>TRBJ2-7|medium-sized|TRBV9|.
CASSVGGGTNTYEQYF
TGTGCCAGCAGCGTAGGAGGAGGGACAAACACCTACGAGCAGTACTTC
>TRBJ1-3|few|TRBV9|.
CASSVEGRNTIYF
TGTGCCAGCAGCGTGGAGGGCCGGAACACCATATATTTT
>TRBJ1-2|.|TRBV29-1|TRBD1
CSVERQGADNGYTF
TGCAGCGTTGAACGACAGGGGGCGGATAATGGCTACACCTTC
>TRBJ2-2|.|TRBV28|TRBD1
CASRMTGGHTGELFF
TGTGCCAGCAGAATGACAGGGGGACACACCGGGGAGCTGTTTTTT
>TRBJ2-7|.|TRBV7-9|TRBD2
CASSHGLAGFYEQYF
TGTGCCAGCAGCCACGGACTAGCGGGCTTCTACGAGCAGTACTTC
>TRBJ2-1|.|TRBV24-1|TRBD2
CATSGTSGRAKENEQFF
TGTGCCACCTCCGGGACTAGCGGGAGGGCTAAGGAAAATGAGCAGTTCTTC
>TRBJ2-3|.|TRBV6-1|TRBD1
CASSKDRVITDTQYF
TGTGCCAGCAGCAAGGACAGGGTAATAACAGATACGCAGTATTTT
>TRBJ2-1|.|TRBV4-1|TRBD2
CASSQERLAGDNEQFF
TGCGCCAGCAGCCAAGAAAGACTAGCGGGAGACAATGAGCAGTTCTTC
>TRBJ2-1|few|TRBV28|TRBD1
CASSFDRRQGNNEQFF
TGTGCCAGCAGTTTTGATCGGAGACAGGGAAATAATGAGCAGTTCTTC
>TRBJ2-5|.|TRBV10-3|TRBD2
CAISDGTSDETQYF
TGTGCCATCAGTGACGGGACTAGTGACGAGACCCAGTACTTC
>TRBJ1-4|few|TRBV6-2/TRBV6-3|TRBD1
CTSSYRTGKANEKLFF
TGTACCAGCAGTTACCGGACAGGGAAGGCGAATGAAAAACTGTTTTTT
>TRBJ2-2|.|TRBV19|.
CASSPDAYTGELFF
TGTGCCAGTAGCCCCGATGCCTACACCGGGGAGCTGTTTTTT
>TRBJ2-7|few|TRBV5-1|TRBD2
CASSFGGRTYEQYF
TGCGCCAGCAGCTTTGGCGGGAGGACCTACGAGCAGTACTTC
>TRBJ2-3|few|TRBV5-1|.
CASSSQATDTQYF
TGCGCCAGCAGCTCACAGGCCACAGATACGCAGTATTTT
>TRBJ2-7|few|TRBV6-1|TRBD1
CASSTRQGNHEQYF
TGTGCCAGCAGTACCCGACAGGGGAACCACGAGCAGTACTTC
>TRBJ2-7|few|TRBV6-1|TRBD2
CASRAGLAGPYEQYF
TGTGCCAGCAGAGCGGGACTAGCGGGTCCCTACGAGCAGTACTTC
>TRBJ1-2|few|TRBV7-2|TRBD1
CASSYRDRVGYGYTF
TGTGCCAGCAGCTACAGGGACAGGGTGGGCTATGGCTACACCTTC
>TRBJ2-5|.|TRBV28|.
CASSALRETQYF
TGTGCCAGTAGCGCCCTCAGAGAGACCCAGTACTTC
>TRBJ1-2|.|TRBV7-2|.
CASISGYYGYTF
TGTGCCAGCATTTCAGGTTACTATGGCTACACCTTC
>TRBJ1-2|.|TRBV7-9|.
CASSLMELNYGYTF
TGTGCCAGCAGCTTAATGGAGCTTAACTATGGCTACACCTTC
>TRBJ1-4|.|TRBV6-1|.
CASRLRVGGNEKLFF
TGTGCCAGCAGGCTCAGGGTCGGGGGTAATGAAAAACTGTTTTTT
>TRBJ2-1|few|TRBV20-1|TRBD2
CSASIPSGSIGEQFF
TGCAGTGCTAGTATCCCTAGCGGGAGTATAGGTGAGCAGTTCTTC
>TRBJ2-3|.|TRBV6-4|TRBD2
CASTSGTSGDTQYF
TGTGCCAGCACATCCGGGACTAGCGGAGATACGCAGTATTTT
>TRBJ2-1|medium-sized|TRBV2|TRBD2
CASSDPTSTSGGLF
TGTGCCAGCAGTGACCCCACTTCGACTAGCGGGGGTCTCTTC
>TRBJ1-3|few|TRBV6-1|.
CASTGAASGNTIYF
TGTGCCAGCACGGGGGCCGCCTCTGGAAACACCATATATTTT
>TRBJ1-1|few|TRBV6-1|TRBD1
CASTETGYTEAFF
TGTGCCAGCACTGAGACAGGGTACACTGAAGCTTTCTTT
>TRBJ1-6|.|TRBV6-1|TRBD1
CASSEAGTGGSPLHF
TGTGCCAGCAGTGAAGCAGGGACAGGGGGTTCACCCCTCCACTTT
>TRBJ2-1|.|TRBV6-5|.
CASSYSTAYNEQFF
TGTGCCAGCAGTTACTCTACAGCCTACAATGAGCAGTTCTTC